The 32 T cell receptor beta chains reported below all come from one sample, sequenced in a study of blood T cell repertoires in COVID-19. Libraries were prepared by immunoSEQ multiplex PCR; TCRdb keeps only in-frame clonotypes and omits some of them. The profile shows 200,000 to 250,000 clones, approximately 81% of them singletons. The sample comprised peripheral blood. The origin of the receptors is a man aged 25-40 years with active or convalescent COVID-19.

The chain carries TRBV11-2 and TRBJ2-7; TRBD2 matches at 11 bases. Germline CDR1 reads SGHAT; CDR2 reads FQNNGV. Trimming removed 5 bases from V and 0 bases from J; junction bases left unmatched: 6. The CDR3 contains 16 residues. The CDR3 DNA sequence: TGTGCCAGCAGCCCGTATAGCGGGGGGGACTCCTACGAGCAGTACTTC. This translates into CASSPYSGGDSYEQYF.

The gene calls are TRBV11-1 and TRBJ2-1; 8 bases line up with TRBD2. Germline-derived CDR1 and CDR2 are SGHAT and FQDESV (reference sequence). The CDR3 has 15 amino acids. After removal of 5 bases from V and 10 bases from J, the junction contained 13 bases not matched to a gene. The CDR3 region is CASSPELAGGHEQFF. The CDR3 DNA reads TGTGCCAGCAGCCCGGAGTTGGCGGGAGGTCACGAGCAGTTCTTC.

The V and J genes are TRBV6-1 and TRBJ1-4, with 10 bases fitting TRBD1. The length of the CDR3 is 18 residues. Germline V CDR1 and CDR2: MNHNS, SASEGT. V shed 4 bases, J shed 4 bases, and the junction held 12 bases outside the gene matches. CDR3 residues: CASSVWKGTGAYNEKLFF. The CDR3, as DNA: TGTGCCAGCAGTGTGTGGAAGGGGACAGGGGCCTATAATGAAAAACTGTTTTTT.

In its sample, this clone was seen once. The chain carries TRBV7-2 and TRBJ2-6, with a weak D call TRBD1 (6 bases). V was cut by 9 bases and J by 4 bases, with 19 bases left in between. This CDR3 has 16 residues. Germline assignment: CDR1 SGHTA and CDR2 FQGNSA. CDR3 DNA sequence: TGTGCCAGTACCAGGGGTCCCCAGGGAGGGGCCAACGTCCTGACTTTC. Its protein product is CASTRGPQGGANVLTF.

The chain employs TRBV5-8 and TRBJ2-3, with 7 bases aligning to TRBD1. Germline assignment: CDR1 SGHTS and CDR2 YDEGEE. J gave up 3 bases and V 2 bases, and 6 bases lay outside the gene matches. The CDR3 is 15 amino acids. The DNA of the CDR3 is TGTGCCAGCAGCTTACAGGGGATGGGGACAGATACGCAGTATTTT. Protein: CASSLQGMGTDTQYF. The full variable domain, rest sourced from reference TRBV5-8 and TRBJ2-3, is EAGVTQSPTHLIKTRGQQATLRCSPISGHTSVYWYQQALGLGLQFLLWYDEGEERNRGNFPPRFSGRQFPNYSSELNVNALELEDSALYLCASSLQGMGTDTQYFGPGTRLTVL.

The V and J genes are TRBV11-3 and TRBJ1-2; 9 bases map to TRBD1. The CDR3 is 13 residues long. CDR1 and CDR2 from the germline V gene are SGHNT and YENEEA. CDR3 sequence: CPQRTGVSEGYTF. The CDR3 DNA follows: TGTCCCCAAAGGACAGGGGTTTCGGAGGGCTACACCTTC.

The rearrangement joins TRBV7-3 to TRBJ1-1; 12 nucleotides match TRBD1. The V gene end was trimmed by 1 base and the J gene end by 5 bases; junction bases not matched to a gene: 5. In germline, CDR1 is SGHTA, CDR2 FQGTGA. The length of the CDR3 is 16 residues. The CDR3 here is CASSLRGQGAGTEAFF. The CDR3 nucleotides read TGTGCCAGCAGCTTAAGGGGACAGGGGGCCGGAACTGAAGCTTTCTTT. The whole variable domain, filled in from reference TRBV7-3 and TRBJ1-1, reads GAGVSQTPSNKVTEKGKYVELRCDPISGHTALYWYRQSLGQGPEFLIYFQGTGAADDSGLPNDRFFAVRPEGSVSTLKIQRTERGDSAVYLCASSLRGQGAGTEAFFGQGTRLTVV.

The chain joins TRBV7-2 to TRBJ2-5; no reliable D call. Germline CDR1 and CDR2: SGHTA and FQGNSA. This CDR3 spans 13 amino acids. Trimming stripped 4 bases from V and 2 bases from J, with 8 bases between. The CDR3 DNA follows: TGTGCCAGCAGCTCGGAGTATCAAGAGACCCAGTACTTC. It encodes CASSSEYQETQYF. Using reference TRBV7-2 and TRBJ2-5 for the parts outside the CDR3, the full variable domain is GAGVSQSPSNKVTEKGKDVELRCDPISGHTALYWYRQSLGQGLEFLIYFQGNSAPDKSGLPSDRFSAERTGGSVSTLTIQRTQQEDSAVYLCASSSEYQETQYFGPGTRLLVL.

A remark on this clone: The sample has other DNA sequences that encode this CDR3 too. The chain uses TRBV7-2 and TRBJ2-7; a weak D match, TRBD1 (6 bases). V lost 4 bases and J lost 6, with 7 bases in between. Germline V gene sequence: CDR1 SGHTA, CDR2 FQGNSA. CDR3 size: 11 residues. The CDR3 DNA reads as TGTGCCAGCAGCTCAGGGGTCGAGCAGTACTTC. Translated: CASSSGVEQYF.

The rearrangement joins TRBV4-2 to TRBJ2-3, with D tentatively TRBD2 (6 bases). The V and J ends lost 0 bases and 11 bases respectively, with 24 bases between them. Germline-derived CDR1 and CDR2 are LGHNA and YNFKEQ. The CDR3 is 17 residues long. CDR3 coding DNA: TGTGCCAGCAGCCAAGATATCCGGGCCAGCACGATGGGGGGGCAGTATTTT. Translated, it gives CASSQDIRASTMGGQYF.

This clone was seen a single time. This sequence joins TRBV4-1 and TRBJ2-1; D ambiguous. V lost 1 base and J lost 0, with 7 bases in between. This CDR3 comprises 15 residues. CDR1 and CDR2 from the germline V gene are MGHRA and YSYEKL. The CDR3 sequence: CASSQGRSSYNEQFF. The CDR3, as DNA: TGCGCCAGCAGCCAAGGCCGGAGCTCCTACAATGAGCAGTTCTTC.

The CDR3 spells CASSHRLAGGSFTDTQYF. Written as DNA, the CDR3 is TGTGCCAGCAGTCACCGACTAGCGGGGGGTTCCTTCACAGATACGCAGTATTTT. This sequence joins TRBV28 and TRBJ2-3, with 13 bases matching TRBD2. The CDR3 is 18 amino acids. CDR1 and CDR2 from the germline V gene are MDHEN and SYDVKM. With V trimmed by 5 bases and J by 2 bases, 10 bases remained unmatched.

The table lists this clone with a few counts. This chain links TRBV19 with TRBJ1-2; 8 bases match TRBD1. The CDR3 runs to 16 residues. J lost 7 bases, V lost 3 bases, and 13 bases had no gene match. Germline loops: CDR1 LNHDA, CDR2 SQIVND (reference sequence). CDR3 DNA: TGTGCCAGTAGTATGGGGGACCGAGGACAGGGAAGTGGCTACACCTTC. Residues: CASSMGDRGQGSGYTF.

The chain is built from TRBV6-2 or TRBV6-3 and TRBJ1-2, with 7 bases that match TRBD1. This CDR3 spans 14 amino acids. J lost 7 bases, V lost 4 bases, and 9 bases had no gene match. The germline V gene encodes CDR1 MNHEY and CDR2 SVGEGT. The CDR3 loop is CASSLRQGESGYTF. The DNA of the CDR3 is TGTGCCAGCAGTTTAAGACAGGGTGAAAGTGGCTACACCTTC.

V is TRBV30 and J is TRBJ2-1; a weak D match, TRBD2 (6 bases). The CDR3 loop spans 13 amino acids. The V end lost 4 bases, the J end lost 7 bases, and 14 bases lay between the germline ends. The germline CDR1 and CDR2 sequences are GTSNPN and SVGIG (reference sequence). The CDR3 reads CAWTTGGSNEQFF. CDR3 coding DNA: TGTGCCTGGACCACCGGGGGTTCGAATGAGCAGTTCTTC.

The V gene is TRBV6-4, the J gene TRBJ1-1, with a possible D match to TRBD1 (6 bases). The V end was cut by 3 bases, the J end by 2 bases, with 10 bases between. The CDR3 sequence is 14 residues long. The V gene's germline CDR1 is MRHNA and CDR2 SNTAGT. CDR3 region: CASSETGANTEAFF. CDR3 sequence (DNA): TGTGCCAGCAGTGAGACAGGAGCCAACACTGAAGCTTTCTTT.

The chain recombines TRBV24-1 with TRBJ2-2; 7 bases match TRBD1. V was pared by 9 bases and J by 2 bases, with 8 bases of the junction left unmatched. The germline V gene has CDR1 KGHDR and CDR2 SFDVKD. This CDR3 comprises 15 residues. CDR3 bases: TGTGCCACCCACTCGGGACAGCCCAACACCGGGGAGCTGTTTTTT. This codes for CATHSGQPNTGELFF.

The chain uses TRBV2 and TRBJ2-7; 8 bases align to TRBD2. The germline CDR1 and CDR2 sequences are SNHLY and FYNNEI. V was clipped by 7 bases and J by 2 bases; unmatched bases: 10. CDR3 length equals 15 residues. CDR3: CASIKSGSGAYEQYF. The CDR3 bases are TGTGCCAGCATTAAGAGCGGGAGTGGCGCCTACGAGCAGTACTTC. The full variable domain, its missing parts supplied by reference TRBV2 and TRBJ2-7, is EPEVTQTPSHQVTQMGQEVILRCVPISNHLYFYWYRQILGQKVEFLVSFYNNEISEKSEIFDDQFSVERPDGSNFTLKIRSTKLEDSAMYFCASIKSGSGAYEQYFGPGTRLTVT.

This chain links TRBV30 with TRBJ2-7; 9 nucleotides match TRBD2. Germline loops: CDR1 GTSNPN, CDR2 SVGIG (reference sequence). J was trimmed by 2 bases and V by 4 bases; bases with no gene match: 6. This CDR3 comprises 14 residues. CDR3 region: CAWKGLAGPYEQYF. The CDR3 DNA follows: TGTGCCTGGAAGGGGCTAGCGGGACCCTACGAGCAGTACTTC.

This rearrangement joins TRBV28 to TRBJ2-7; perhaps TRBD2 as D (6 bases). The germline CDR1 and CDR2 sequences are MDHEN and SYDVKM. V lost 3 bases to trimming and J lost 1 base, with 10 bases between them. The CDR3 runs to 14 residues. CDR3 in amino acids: CASSLWRGSYEQYF. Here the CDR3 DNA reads TGTGCCAGCAGTTTGTGGAGGGGATCCTACGAGCAGTACTTC.

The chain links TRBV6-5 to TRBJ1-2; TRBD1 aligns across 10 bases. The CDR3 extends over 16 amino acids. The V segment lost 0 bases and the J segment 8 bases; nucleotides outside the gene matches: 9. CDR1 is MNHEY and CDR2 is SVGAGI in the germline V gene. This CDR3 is CASSYSTGGGTIGYTF. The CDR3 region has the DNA TGTGCCAGCAGTTACTCGACAGGGGGCGGAACAATCGGCTACACCTTC.

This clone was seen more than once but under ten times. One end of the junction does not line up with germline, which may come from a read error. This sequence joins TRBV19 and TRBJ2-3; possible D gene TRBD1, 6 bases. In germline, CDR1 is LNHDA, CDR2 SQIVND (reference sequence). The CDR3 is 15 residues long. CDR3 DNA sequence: TGTGCCAGTACCAAAAGGGGACAAGGCACATATACGCAGTATTTT. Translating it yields CASTKRGQGTYTQYF.

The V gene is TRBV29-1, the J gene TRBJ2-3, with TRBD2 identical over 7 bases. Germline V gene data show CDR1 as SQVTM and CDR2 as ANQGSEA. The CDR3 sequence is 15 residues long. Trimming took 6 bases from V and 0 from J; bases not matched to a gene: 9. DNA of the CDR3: TGCAGCGTAGAGAGAACGGGGGGAAGCACAGATACGCAGTATTTT. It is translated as CSVERTGGSTDTQYF.

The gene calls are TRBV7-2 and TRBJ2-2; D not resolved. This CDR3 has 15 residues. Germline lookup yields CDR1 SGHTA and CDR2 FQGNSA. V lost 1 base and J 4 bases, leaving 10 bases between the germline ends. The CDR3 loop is CASSLVGLGTGELFF. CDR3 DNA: TGTGCCAGCAGCTTAGTTGGGCTCGGCACCGGGGAGCTGTTTTTT.

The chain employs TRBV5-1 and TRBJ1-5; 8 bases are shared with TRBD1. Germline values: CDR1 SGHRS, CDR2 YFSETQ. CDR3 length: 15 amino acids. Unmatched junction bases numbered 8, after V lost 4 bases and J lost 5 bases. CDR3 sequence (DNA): TGCGCCAGCAGCATTGGACAGGGATTTCATCAGCCCCAGCATTTT. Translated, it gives CASSIGQGFHQPQHF.

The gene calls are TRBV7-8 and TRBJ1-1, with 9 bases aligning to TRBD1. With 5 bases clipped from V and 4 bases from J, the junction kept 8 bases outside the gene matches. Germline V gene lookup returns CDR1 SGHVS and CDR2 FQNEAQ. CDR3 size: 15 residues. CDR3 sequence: CASSPGTGRGTEAFF. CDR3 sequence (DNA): TGTGCCAGCAGCCCCGGGACAGGGAGAGGCACTGAAGCTTTCTTT.

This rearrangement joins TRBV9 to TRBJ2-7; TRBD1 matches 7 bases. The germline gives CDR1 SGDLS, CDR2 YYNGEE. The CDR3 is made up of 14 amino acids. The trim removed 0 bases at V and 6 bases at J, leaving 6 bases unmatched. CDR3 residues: CASSVGGGAVEQYF. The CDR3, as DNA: TGTGCCAGCAGCGTAGGAGGGGGCGCGGTCGAGCAGTACTTC.

The CDR3 DNA sequence: TGTGCCAGCAGCTCGATCGGACAGAAAAATGAAAAACTGTTTTTT. Residues: CASSSIGQKNEKLFF. V is TRBV6-2 or TRBV6-3 and J is TRBJ1-4, with a tentative D call TRBD1 (6 bases). V shed 6 bases and J shed 5 bases, with 16 bases lying between them. CDR1 MNHEY and CDR2 SVGEGT come from the germline V gene. The CDR3 is 15 amino acids.

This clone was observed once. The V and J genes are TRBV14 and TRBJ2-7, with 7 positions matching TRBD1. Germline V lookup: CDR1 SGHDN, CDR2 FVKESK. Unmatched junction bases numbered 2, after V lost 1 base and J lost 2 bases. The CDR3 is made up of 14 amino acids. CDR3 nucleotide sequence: TGTGCCAGCAGCCAAGTGGACAGGACCTACGAGCAGTACTTC. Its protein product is CASSQVDRTYEQYF.

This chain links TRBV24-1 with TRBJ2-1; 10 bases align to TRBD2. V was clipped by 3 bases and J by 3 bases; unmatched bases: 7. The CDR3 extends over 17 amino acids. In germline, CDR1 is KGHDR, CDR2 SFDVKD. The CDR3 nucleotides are TGTGCCACCAGTGATGGGGGACTAGCGTTCTACTACAATGAGCAGTTCTTC. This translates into CATSDGGLAFYYNEQFF.

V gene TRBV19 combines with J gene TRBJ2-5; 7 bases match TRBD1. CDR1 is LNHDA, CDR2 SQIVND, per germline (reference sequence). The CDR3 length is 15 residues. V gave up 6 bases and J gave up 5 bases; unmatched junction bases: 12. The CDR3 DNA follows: TGTGCCAGTAGCCAGACAGGGAATAGGGCGGAGACCCAGTACTTC. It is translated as CASSQTGNRAETQYF.

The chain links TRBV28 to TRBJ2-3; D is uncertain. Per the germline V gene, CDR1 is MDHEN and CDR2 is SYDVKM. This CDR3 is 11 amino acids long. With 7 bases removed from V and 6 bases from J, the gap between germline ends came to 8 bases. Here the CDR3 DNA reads TGTGCCAGCACCAAACGGGATACGCAGTATTTT. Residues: CASTKRDTQYF.